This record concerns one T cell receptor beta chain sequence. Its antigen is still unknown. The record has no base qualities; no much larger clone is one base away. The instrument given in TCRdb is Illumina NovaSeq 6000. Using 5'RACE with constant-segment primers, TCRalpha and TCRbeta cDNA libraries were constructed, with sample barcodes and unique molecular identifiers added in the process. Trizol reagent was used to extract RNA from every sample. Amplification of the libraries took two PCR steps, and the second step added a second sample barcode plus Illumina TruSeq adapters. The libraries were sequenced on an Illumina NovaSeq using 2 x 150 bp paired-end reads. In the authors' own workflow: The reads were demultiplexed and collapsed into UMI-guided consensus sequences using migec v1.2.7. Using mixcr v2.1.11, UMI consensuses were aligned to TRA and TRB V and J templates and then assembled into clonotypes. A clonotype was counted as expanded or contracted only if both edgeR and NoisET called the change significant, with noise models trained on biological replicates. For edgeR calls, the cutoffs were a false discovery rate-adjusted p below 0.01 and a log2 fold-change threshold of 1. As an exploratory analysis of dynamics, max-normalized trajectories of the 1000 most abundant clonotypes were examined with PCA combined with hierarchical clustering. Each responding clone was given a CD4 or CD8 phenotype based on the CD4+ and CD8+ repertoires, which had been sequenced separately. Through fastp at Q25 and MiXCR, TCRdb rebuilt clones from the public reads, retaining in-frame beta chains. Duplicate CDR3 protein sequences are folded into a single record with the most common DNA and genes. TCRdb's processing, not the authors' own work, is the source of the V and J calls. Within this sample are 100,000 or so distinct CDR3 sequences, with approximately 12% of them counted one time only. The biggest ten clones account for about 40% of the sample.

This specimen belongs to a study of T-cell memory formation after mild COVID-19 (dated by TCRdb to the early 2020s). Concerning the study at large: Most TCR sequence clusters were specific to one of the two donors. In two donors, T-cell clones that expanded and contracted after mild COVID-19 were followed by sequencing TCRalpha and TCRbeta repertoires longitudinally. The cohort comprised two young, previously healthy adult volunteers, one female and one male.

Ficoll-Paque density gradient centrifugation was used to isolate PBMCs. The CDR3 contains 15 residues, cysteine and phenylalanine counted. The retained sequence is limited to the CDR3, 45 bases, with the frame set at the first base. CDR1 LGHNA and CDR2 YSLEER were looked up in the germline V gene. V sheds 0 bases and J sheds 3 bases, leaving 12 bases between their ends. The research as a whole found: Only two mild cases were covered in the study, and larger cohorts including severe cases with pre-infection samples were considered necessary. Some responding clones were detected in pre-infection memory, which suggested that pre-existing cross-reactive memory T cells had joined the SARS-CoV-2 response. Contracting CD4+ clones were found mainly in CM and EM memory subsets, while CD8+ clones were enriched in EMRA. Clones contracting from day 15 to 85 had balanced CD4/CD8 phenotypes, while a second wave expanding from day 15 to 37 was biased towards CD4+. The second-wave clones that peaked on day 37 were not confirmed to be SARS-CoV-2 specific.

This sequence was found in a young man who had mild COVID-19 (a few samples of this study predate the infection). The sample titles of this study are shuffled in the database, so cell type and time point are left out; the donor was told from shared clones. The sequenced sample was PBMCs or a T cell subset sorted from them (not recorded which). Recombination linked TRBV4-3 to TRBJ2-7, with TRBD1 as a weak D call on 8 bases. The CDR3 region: CASSQDTGGGYEQYF. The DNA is TGCGCCAGCAGCCAAGATACAGGGGGGGGCTACGAGCAGTACTTC.